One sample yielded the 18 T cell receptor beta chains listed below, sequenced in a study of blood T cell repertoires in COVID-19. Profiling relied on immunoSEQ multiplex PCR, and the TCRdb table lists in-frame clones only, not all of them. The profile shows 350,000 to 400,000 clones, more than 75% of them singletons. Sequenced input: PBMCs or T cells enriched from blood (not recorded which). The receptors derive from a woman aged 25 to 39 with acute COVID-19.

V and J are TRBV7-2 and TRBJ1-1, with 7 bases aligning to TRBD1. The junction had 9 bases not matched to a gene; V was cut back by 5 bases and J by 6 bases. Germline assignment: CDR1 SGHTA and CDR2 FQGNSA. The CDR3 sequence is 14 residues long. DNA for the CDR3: TGTGCCAGCAGCCCCCGACAGGGTTGGGCTGAAGCTTTCTTT. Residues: CASSPRQGWAEAFF. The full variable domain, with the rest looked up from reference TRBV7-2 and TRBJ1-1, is GAGVSQSPSNKVTEKGKDVELRCDPISGHTALYWYRQSLGQGLEFLIYFQGNSAPDKSGLPSDRFSAERTGGSVSTLTIQRTQQEDSAVYLCASSPRQGWAEAFFGQGTRLTVV.

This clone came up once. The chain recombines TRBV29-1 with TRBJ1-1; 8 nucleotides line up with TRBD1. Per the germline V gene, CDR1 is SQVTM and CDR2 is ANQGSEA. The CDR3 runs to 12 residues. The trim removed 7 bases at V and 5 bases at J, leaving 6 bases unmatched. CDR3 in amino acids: CSESQGATEAFF. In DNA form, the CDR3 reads TGCAGCGAGTCTCAGGGGGCAACTGAAGCTTTCTTT.

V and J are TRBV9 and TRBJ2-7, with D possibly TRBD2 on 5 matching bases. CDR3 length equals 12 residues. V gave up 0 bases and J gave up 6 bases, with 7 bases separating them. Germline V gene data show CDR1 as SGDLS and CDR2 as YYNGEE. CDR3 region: CASSVGEGEQYF. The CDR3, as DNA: TGTGCCAGCAGCGTAGGTGAGGGCGAGCAGTACTTC.

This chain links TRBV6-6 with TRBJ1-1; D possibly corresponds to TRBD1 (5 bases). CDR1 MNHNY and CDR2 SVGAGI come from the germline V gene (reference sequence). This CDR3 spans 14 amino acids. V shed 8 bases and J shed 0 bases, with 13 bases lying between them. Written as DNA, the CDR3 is TGTGCCAGCCGGAGGGGACCACTGAACACTGAAGCTTTCTTT. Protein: CASRRGPLNTEAFF.

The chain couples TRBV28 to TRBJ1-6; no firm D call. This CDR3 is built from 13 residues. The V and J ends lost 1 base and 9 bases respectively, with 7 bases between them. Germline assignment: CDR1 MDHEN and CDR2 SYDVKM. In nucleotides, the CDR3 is TGTGCCAGCAGTTTATCAGGAAGTTCACCCCTCCACTTT. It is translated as CASSLSGSSPLHF.

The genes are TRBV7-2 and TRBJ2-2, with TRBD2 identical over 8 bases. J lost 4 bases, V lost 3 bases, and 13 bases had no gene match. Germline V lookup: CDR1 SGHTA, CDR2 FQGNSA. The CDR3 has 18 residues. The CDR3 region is CASSFVLAGSRGTGELFF. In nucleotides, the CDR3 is TGTGCCAGCAGCTTCGTGTTAGCGGGGAGCCGAGGCACCGGGGAGCTGTTTTTT.

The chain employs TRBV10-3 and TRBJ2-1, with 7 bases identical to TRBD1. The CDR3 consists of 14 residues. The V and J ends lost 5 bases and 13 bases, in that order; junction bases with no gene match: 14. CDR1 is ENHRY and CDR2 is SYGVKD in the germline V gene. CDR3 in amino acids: CAISPVDRVLGQFF. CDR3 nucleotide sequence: TGTGCCATCAGTCCGGTCGACAGGGTGCTTGGACAGTTCTTC.

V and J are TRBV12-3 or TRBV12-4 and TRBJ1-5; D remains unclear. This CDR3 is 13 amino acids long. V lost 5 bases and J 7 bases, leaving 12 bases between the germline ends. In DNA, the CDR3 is TGTGCCAGCAGTCCGATGTTGCGGCAGCCCCAGCATTTT. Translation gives CASSPMLRQPQHF.

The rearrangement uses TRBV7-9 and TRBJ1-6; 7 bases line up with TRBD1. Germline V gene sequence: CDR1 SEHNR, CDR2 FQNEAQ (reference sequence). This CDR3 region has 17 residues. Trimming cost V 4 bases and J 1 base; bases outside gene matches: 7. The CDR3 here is CASSSTTTGSYNSPLHF. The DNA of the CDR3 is TGTGCCAGCAGCTCCACCACGACAGGGTCCTATAATTCACCCCTCCACTTT.

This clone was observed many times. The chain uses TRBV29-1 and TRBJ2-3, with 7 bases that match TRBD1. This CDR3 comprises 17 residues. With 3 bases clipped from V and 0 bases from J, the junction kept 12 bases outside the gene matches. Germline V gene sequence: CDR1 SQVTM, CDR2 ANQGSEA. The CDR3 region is CSVDGQGVRSSTDTQYF. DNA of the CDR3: TGCAGCGTTGATGGGCAGGGGGTTCGATCTAGCACAGATACGCAGTATTTT.

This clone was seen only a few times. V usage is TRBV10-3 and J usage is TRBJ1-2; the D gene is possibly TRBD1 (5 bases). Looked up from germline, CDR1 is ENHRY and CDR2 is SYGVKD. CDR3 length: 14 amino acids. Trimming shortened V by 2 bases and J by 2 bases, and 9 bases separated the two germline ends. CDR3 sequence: CAISEETANYGYTF. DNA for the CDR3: TGTGCCATCAGTGAGGAGACAGCCAACTATGGCTACACCTTC.

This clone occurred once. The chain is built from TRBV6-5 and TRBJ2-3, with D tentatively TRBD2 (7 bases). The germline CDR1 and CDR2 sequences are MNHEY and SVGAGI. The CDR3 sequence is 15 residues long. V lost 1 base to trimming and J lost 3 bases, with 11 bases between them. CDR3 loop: CASSYWGGGTDTQYF. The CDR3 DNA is TGTGCCAGCAGTTACTGGGGGGGCGGGACAGATACGCAGTATTTT.

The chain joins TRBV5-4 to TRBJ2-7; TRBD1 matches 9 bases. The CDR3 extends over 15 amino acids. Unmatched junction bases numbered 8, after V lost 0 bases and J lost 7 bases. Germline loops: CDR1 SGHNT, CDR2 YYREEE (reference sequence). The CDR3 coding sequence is TGTGCCAGCAGCTTGGGGGGGACAGGGATTCAAGAGCAGTACTTC. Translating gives CASSLGGTGIQEQYF.

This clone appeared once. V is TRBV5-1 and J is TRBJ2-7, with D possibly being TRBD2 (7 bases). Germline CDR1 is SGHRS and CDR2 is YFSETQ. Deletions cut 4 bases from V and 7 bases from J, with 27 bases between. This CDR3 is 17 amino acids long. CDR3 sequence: CASSRGGRAEIPSEQYF. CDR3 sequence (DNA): TGCGCCAGCAGCAGGGGGGGCAGGGCCGAAATCCCGTCGGAGCAGTACTTC.

CDR3 sequence reads: CAWSQGQQEAFF. As DNA, the CDR3 is TGTGCCTGGAGTCAGGGACAACAAGAAGCTTTCTTT. The rearrangement joins TRBV30 to TRBJ1-1; TRBD1 is a possible D gene (6 bases). V was shortened by 2 bases and J by 8 bases, with 12 bases between the two germline ends. CDR1 and CDR2 from the germline V gene are GTSNPN and SVGIG (reference sequence). This CDR3 has 12 amino acids.

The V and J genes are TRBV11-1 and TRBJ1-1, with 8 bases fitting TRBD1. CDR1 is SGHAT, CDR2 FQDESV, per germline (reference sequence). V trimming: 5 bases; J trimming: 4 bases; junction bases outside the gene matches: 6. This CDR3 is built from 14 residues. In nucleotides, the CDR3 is TGTGCCAGCAGCCCACGGACAGGGACCACTGAAGCTTTCTTT. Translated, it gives CASSPRTGTTEAFF.

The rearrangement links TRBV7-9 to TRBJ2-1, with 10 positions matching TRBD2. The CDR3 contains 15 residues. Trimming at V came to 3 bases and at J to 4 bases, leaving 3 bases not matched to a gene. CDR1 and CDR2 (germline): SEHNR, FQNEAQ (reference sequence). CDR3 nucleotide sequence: TGTGCCAGCAGCTTTAGCGGGGGGCTTTACAATGAGCAGTTCTTC. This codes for CASSFSGGLYNEQFF.

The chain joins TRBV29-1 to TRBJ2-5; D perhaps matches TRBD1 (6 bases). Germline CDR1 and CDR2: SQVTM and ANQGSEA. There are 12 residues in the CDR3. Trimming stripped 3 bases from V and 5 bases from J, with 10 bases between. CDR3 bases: TGCAGCGTTGATTCAGGGGTCGAGACCCAGTACTTC. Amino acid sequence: CSVDSGVETQYF.